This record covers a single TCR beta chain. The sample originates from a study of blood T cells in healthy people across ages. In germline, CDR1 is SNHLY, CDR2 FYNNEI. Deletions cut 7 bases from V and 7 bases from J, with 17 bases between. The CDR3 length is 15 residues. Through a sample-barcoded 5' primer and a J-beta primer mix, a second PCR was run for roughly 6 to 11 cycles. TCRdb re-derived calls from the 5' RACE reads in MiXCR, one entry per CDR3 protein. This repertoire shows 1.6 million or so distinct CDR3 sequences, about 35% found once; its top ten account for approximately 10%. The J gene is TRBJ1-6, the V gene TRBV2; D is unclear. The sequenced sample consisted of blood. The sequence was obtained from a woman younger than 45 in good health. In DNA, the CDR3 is TGTGCCAGCAAAGAAACGGCTCTACAAAATTCACCCCTCCACTTT. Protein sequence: CASKETALQNSPLHF.